The source of this T cell receptor beta chain is a study of blood T cell repertoires in COVID-19. Study background: COVID-19 samples collected from the United States, Italy and Spain covered acute and convalescent phases. PBMCs, B-cell-depleted T cells, or T cells were the source of the cDNA or gDNA that made up the material.

As originally analysed: How many nucleated cells were present was estimated from reference gene primer amplification. Here immunoSEQ multiplex PCR was the method, and the copy in TCRdb shows in-frame clones only, minus some. From that table come the V and J calls and clone size; the DNA was used to work out D and trimming. Among tens of thousands of clones listed, roughly 84% were seen once. Germline V gene data show CDR1 as SSHAT and CDR2 as FNYEAQ (reference sequence). CDR3 length: 15 amino acids. This clone was seen a single time. A read error may account for a junction end that differs from germline.

The sequence came from a man of 80 years or more in a cohort sampled during active COVID-19. Sequencing was carried out using peripheral blood. The chain is built from TRBV7-7 and TRBJ2-1; maybe TRBD2 (5 bases). The CDR3, as DNA: TGTGCTAGCAGCCACGACTACTCCTCCTACAATGAGCAGTTCTTC. This sequence encodes CASSHDYSSYNEQFF. The full variable domain, completed using reference TRBV7-7 and TRBJ2-1, is GAGVSQSPRYKVTKRGQDVTLRCDPISSHATLYWYQQALGQGPEFLTYFNYEAQPDKSGLPSDRFSAERPEGSISTLTIQRTEQRDSAMYRCASSHDYSSYNEQFFGPGTRLTVL.